This T cell receptor beta chain emerged from a study of Graves' ophthalmopathy and Graves' hyperthyroidism. General observations from the study: Using a 13-signature model, the authors split ophthalmopathy from stable hyperthyroidism, with 87.88% sensitivity and 81.08% specificity.

The authors amplified TCR beta CDR3 regions from RNA transcripts. First-round RT-PCR with HTBI primers preceded a second-round multiplex PCR. TCRdb re-called the multiplex PCR reads through MiXCR, storing one row per CDR3 protein. Among approximately 160,000 distinct CDR3 sequences listed, 39% were seen once. This clonotype has at least ten counts. Its antigen is still unknown. CDR3 length: 16 amino acids. The V gene's germline CDR1 is MNHEY and CDR2 SVGEGT. V gave up 0 bases and J gave up 3 bases; unmatched junction bases: 6. The clonotype originates from a man aged 25-40 years with Graves' ophthalmopathy. The sample was peripheral blood. The V gene is TRBV6-2 or TRBV6-3, the J gene TRBJ1-2; 8 nucleotides align to TRBD1. The CDR3 here is CASSYSGQAYDYGYTF. DNA for the CDR3: TGTGCCAGCAGTTACTCGGGACAGGCATACGACTATGGCTACACCTTC.